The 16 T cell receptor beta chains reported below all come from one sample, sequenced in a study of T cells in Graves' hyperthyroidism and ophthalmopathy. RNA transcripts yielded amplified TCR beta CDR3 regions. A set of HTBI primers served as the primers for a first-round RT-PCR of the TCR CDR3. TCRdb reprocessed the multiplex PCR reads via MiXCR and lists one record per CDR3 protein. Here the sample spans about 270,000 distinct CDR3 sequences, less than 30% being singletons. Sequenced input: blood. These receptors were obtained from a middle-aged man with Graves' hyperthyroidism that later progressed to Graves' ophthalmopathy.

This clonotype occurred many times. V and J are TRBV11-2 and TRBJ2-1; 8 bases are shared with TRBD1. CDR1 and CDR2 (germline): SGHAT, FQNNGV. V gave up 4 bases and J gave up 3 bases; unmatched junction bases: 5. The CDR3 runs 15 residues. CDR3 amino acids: CASSWAGTGYNEQFF. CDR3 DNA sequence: TGTGCCAGCAGCTGGGCCGGGACAGGCTACAATGAGCAGTTCTTC.

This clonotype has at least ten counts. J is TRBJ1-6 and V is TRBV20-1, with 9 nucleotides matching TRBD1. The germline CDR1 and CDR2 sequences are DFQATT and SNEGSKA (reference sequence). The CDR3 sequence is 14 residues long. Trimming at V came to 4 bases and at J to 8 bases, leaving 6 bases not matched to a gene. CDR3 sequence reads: CSATPGQGYSPLHF. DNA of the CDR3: TGCAGTGCTACTCCGGGACAGGGCTATTCACCCCTCCACTTT.

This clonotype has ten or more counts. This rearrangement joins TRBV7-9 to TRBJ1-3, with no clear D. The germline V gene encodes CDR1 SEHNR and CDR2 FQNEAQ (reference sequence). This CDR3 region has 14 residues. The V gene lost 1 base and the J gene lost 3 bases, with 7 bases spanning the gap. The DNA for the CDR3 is TGTGCCAGCAGCTTAGACGGCGGTGGAAACACCATATATTTT. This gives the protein CASSLDGGGNTIYF.

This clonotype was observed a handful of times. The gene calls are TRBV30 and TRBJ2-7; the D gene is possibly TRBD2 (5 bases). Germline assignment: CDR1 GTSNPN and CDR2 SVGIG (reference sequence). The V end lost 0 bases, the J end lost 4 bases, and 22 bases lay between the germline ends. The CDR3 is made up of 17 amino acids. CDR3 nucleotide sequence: TGTGCCTGGAGTGTACGGGATTCGGGCAGGCAATTATACGAGCAGTACTTC. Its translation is CAWSVRDSGRQLYEQYF.

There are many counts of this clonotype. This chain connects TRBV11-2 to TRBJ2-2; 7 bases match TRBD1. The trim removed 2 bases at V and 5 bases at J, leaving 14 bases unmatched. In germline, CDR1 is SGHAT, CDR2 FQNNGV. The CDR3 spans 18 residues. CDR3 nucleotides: TGTGCCAGCAGCTTACGACAGGGTGAAATATATTGGACCGGGGAGCTGTTTTTT. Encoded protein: CASSLRQGEIYWTGELFF.

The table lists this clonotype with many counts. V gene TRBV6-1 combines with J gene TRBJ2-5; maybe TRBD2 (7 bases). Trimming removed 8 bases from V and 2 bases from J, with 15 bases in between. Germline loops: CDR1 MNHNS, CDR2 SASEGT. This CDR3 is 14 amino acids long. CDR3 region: CASWGGGRQETQYF. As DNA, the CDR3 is TGTGCCAGCTGGGGGGGCGGTAGACAAGAGACCCAGTACTTC.

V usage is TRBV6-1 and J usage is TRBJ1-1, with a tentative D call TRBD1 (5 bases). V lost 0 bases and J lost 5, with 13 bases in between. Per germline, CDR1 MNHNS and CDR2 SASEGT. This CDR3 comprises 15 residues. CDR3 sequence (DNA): TGTGCCAGCAGTGAAGCACCGGGGGTCAGGACTGAAGCTTTCTTT. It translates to CASSEAPGVRTEAFF.

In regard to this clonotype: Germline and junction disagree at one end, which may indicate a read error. CDR3 amino acids: CAISDPNRGETQYF. CDR3 nucleotides: TGTGCCATCAGTGATCCCAACAGGGGAGAGACCCAGTACTTC. The chain joins TRBV12-3 or TRBV12-4 to TRBJ2-5, with 7 bases aligning to TRBD1. The CDR3 totals 14 residues.

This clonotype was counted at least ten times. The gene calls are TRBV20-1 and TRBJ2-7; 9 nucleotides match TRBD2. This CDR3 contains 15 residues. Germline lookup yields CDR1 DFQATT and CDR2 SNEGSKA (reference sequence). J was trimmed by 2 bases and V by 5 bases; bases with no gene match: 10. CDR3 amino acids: CSAPRSGRGTYEQYF. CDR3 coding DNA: TGCAGTGCTCCCCGTAGCGGGAGAGGGACCTACGAGCAGTACTTC.

The CDR3 nucleotides read TGCAGCGTGGGGACCGGGACAGGGGGCTACGAGCAGTACTTC. Translating gives CSVGTGTGGYEQYF. The chain uses TRBV29-1 and TRBJ2-7; 11 nucleotides match TRBD1. Looked up from germline, CDR1 is SQVTM and CDR2 is ANQGSEA. J gave up 3 bases and V 6 bases, and 7 bases lay outside the gene matches. CDR3 length: 14 residues.

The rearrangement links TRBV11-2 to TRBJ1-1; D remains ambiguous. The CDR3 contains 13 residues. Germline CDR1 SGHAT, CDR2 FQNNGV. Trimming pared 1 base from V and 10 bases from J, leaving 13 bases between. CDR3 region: CASSLGSTEGAFF. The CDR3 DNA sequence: TGTGCCAGCAGCTTAGGGTCTACAGAGGGAGCTTTCTTT.

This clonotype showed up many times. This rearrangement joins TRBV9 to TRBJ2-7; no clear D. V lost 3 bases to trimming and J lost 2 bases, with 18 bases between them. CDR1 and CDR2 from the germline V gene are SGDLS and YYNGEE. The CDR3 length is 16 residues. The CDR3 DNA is TGTGCCAGCAGCGCCCAACCGGACCCACGGGCCTACGAGCAGTACTTC. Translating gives CASSAQPDPRAYEQYF.

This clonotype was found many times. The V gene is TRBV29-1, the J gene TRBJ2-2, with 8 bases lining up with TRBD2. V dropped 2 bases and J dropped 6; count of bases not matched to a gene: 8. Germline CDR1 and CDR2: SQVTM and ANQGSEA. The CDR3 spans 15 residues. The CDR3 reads CSVETPGLGAGELFF. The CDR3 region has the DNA TGCAGCGTTGAAACCCCGGGACTAGGGGCCGGGGAGCTGTTTTTT.

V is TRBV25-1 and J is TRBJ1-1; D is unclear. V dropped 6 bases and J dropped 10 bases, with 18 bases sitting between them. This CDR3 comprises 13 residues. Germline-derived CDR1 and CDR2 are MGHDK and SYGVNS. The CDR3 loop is CASSTTWASRAFF. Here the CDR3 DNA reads TGTGCCAGCAGCACTACTTGGGCCTCGAGAGCTTTCTTT. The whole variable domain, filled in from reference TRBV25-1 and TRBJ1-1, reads EADIYQTPRYLVIGTGKKITLECSQTMGHDKMYWYQQDPGMELHLIHYSYGVNSTEKGDLSSESTVSRIRTEHFPLTLESARPSHTSQYLCASSTTWASRAFFGQGTRLTVV.

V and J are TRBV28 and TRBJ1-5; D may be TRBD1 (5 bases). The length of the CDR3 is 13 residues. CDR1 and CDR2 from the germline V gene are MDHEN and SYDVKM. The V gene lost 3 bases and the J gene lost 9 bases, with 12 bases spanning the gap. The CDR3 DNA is TGTGCCAGCAGTTTTCAGGGTTTTGGGCCCCAGCATTTT. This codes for CASSFQGFGPQHF.

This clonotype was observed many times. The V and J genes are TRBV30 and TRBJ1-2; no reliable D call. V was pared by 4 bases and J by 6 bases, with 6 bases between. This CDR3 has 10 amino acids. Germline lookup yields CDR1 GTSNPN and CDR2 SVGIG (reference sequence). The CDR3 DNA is TGTGCCTGGAAAGGGAATGGCTACACCTTC. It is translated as CAWKGNGYTF.